This entry lists 25 T cell receptor beta chains sequenced from one sample in a study of T cell responses to AZD1222 COVID-19 vaccine. Only in-frame clones appear in the TCRdb table, and some are missing; sequencing was by immunoSEQ multiplex PCR. This sample has around 110,000 clones, with around 88% found just once. The sample in question was peripheral blood, obtained on day 0 of AZD1222 vaccination. The receptors originated from an adult in good health.

V gene TRBV6-5 combines with J gene TRBJ1-6; tentatively, D is TRBD1 (5 bases). Trimming took off 6 bases at V and 5 bases at J, with 14 bases between the two ends. The CDR3 has 15 residues. In germline, CDR1 is MNHEY, CDR2 SVGAGI. The CDR3 loop is CASSGWGLHNSPLHF. The CDR3 nucleotides read TGTGCCAGCAGCGGTTGGGGGTTGCATAATTCACCCCTCCACTTT.

This sequence joins TRBV11-3 and TRBJ2-2; 8 bases fit TRBD2. CDR3 length: 15 amino acids. V dropped 5 bases and J dropped 0; count of bases not matched to a gene: 2. Germline CDR1 reads SGHNT; CDR2 reads YENEEA. The CDR3 nucleotides are TGTGCCAGCAGCCCCGGGGGGGCGAACACCGGGGAGCTGTTTTTT. Amino acids: CASSPGGANTGELFF.

The chain joins TRBV7-9 to TRBJ2-7; perhaps D is TRBD1 or TRBD2 (5 bases each). Germline V gene sequence: CDR1 SEHNR, CDR2 FQNEAQ (reference sequence). This CDR3 region has 15 residues. Trimming stripped 5 bases from V and 3 bases from J, with 17 bases between. Here the CDR3 reads CASSPAGAGSYEQYF. The CDR3 nucleotides read TGTGCCAGCAGCCCCGCCGGGGCAGGGAGCTACGAGCAGTACTTC.

This chain joins TRBV7-2 and TRBJ1-6; D is unresolved. Germline-derived CDR1 and CDR2 are SGHTA and FQGNSA. The CDR3 extends over 14 amino acids. The V and J ends lost 4 bases and 6 bases respectively, with 10 bases between them. The CDR3 sequence: CASSYARLNSPLHF. The CDR3 nucleotides are TGTGCCAGCAGCTACGCCCGGCTTAATTCACCCCTCCACTTT.

J is TRBJ1-2 and V is TRBV7-2; TRBD1 agrees at 9 bases. CDR1 SGHTA and CDR2 FQGNSA come from the germline V gene. The V gene end was trimmed by 5 bases and the J gene end by 7 bases; junction bases not matched to a gene: 8. This CDR3 spans 14 amino acids. The CDR3 is CASSPDRGQFGYTF. The DNA for the CDR3 is TGTGCCAGCAGCCCGGACAGGGGACAATTTGGCTACACCTTC.

This clone was counted once. The gene calls are TRBV6-2 or TRBV6-3 and TRBJ1-5, with 9 positions matching TRBD1. The CDR3 is 16 residues long. Trimming removed 2 bases from V and 1 base from J; junction bases left unmatched: 3. Germline values: CDR1 MNHEY, CDR2 SVGEGT. The CDR3: CASSYRGTGSNQPQHF. The CDR3 DNA is TGTGCCAGCAGTTACAGAGGGACAGGGAGCAATCAGCCCCAGCATTTT.

The chain links TRBV6-5 to TRBJ2-1; tentatively, D is TRBD2 (7 bases). Germline V gene lookup returns CDR1 MNHEY and CDR2 SVGAGI. V dropped 10 bases and J dropped 6 bases, with 22 bases sitting between them. The CDR3 covers 15 residues. The CDR3 sequence: CATEKGGPRFNEQFF. The CDR3 region has the DNA TGTGCCACTGAAAAGGGGGGGCCTCGGTTCAATGAGCAGTTCTTC.

The V and J genes are TRBV27 and TRBJ2-2; D is undetermined. Trimming cost V 6 bases and J 1 base, with 12 bases left between them. The CDR3 totals 15 residues. Germline V gene lookup returns CDR1 MNHEY and CDR2 SMNVEV (reference sequence). CDR3 coding DNA: TGTGCCAGCAGCATCACGAGGTTGAACACCGGGGAGCTGTTTTTT. It translates to CASSITRLNTGELFF.

For the CDR3, the DNA is TGTGCCAGTAGTACCCGCCCACGGGGGAGCGACTATGGCTACACCTTC. Translating gives CASSTRPRGSDYGYTF. The chain carries TRBV19 and TRBJ1-2; D is perhaps TRBD1 (5 bases). Germline lookup yields CDR1 LNHDA and CDR2 SQIVND (reference sequence). V was shortened by 4 bases and J by 3 bases, with 18 bases between the two germline ends. The CDR3 length is 16 residues.

The chain has TRBV7-9 and TRBJ1-1; 8 positions agree with TRBD1. The CDR3 is 14 residues long. Germline-derived CDR1 and CDR2 are SEHNR and FQNEAQ (reference sequence). The V segment lost 6 bases and the J segment 5 bases; nucleotides outside the gene matches: 8. DNA for the CDR3: TGTGCCAGCAGTCGCGGACAGGGACAAACTGAAGCTTTCTTT. Its translation is CASSRGQGQTEAFF.

This clone was seen a few times. The chain has TRBV4-1 and TRBJ1-2; 10 bases match TRBD1. Trimming took 1 base from V and 10 from J; bases not matched to a gene: 9. The CDR3 length is 15 residues. Germline V lookup: CDR1 MGHRA, CDR2 YSYEKL. CDR3 nucleotides: TGCGCCAGCAGCCAAGCAGTCCGGGACAGGGGAGTCTACACCTTC. This gives the protein CASSQAVRDRGVYTF.

The chain uses TRBV7-6 and TRBJ1-4, with 7 bases matching TRBD1. CDR3 size: 15 residues. V was pared by 5 bases and J by 6 bases, with 9 bases of the junction left unmatched. Germline CDR1 and CDR2: SGHVS and FNYEAQ. The DNA for the CDR3 is TGTGCCAGCAGCGAAAACAGGGGAAGGGATGAAAAACTGTTTTTT. Amino acid sequence: CASSENRGRDEKLFF.

The CDR3 protein is CASSLYRSGGNEKLFF. CDR3 sequence (DNA): TGTGCCAGCAGCTTATATAGGTCAGGAGGGAATGAAAAACTGTTTTTT. The chain employs TRBV7-2 and TRBJ1-4, with no clear D. Germline-derived CDR1 and CDR2 are SGHTA and FQGNSA. The CDR3 covers 16 residues. With 2 bases removed from V and 5 bases from J, the gap between germline ends came to 15 bases.

This clone was detected once. The rearrangement joins TRBV7-2 to TRBJ1-1; D is perhaps TRBD1 (5 bases). Trimming shortened V by 3 bases and J by 2 bases, and 10 bases separated the two germline ends. This CDR3 contains 14 residues. CDR1 and CDR2 (germline): SGHTA, FQGNSA. The CDR3 DNA reads TGTGCCAGCAGCTTCCGGGACGGCAACACTGAAGCTTTCTTT. Its translation: CASSFRDGNTEAFF.

The chain combines TRBV30 with TRBJ1-1; TRBD1 agrees at 8 bases. V was clipped by 3 bases and J by 4 bases; unmatched bases: 10. Germline assignment: CDR1 GTSNPN and CDR2 SVGIG (reference sequence). CDR3 length equals 15 residues. The CDR3 nucleotides read TGTGCCTGGAGGGGGCAGGGGGCCCTTGGCACTGAAGCTTTCTTT. It translates to CAWRGQGALGTEAFF.

V is TRBV4-3 and J is TRBJ1-6; D remains ambiguous. Germline values: CDR1 LGHNA, CDR2 YSLEER. Trimming cost V 0 bases and J 0 bases, with 21 bases left between them. The CDR3 is 21 residues long. CDR3 amino acids: CASSQDLLGPMVGSYNSPLHF. The CDR3 nucleotides are TGCGCCAGCAGCCAAGACCTTTTGGGCCCTATGGTGGGCTCCTATAATTCACCCCTCCACTTT.

A single count supports this clone. This rearrangement joins TRBV3-1 (or the pseudogene TRBV3-2) to TRBJ1-1; no clear D. V lost 3 bases to trimming and J lost 2 bases, with 16 bases between them. The CDR3 loop spans 16 amino acids. The germline CDR1 and CDR2 sequences are LGHDT and YNNKEL (reference sequence). This CDR3 reads CASSQSLSTVNTEAFF. CDR3 DNA sequence: TGTGCCAGCAGCCAGTCCCTCTCCACAGTCAACACTGAAGCTTTCTTT.

The V gene is TRBV6-5, the J gene TRBJ2-1, with D possibly matching TRBD2 (6 bases). CDR1 MNHEY and CDR2 SVGAGI come from the germline V gene. The CDR3 is 15 residues long. V shed 0 bases and J shed 7 bases, with 13 bases lying between them. This CDR3 reads CASSYSKRGSNEQFF. The DNA for the CDR3 is TGTGCCAGCAGTTACTCGAAACGGGGGTCTAATGAGCAGTTCTTC.

The chain recombines TRBV5-1 with TRBJ2-5; D unresolved. The V and J ends lost 4 bases and 5 bases respectively, with 9 bases between them. Germline CDR1 is SGHRS and CDR2 is YFSETQ. The CDR3 is made up of 12 amino acids. CDR3 protein: CASSALGETQYF. In DNA, the CDR3 is TGCGCCAGCAGCGCCCTCGGGGAGACCCAGTACTTC.

The CDR3 loop reads CASSLDRADTQYF. The CDR3 coding sequence is TGTGCCAGCAGTTTAGATAGGGCAGATACGCAGTATTTT. This chain uses TRBV12-3 or TRBV12-4 with TRBJ2-3, with no clear D. The V end was cut by 1 base, the J end by 4 bases, with 6 bases between. The CDR3 runs 13 residues.

The chain's CDR3 is CASSNYRRDGYTF. The CDR3 DNA follows: TGTGCCAGCAGCAACTACAGGAGGGATGGCTACACCTTC. The rearrangement links TRBV2 to TRBJ1-2; tentative D call: TRBD1 (5 bases). The CDR3 extends over 13 amino acids. V dropped 6 bases and J dropped 6 bases, with 14 bases sitting between them. Germline CDR1 reads SNHLY; CDR2 reads FYNNEI.

The V and J genes are TRBV6-2 or TRBV6-3 and TRBJ1-4, with 9 nucleotides matching TRBD1. The CDR3 consists of 16 residues. Germline V gene data show CDR1 as MNHEY and CDR2 as SVGEGT. With V trimmed by 3 bases and J by 5 bases, 7 bases remained unmatched. The CDR3 nucleotides are TGTGCCAGCAGTTATCCGACCGGGACAGGGAATGAAAAACTGTTTTTT. This sequence encodes CASSYPTGTGNEKLFF.

This clone was seen just once. The CDR3: CASSPVTRALKAEKLFF. CDR3 DNA: TGTGCCAGCAGCCCAGTCACGAGGGCCCTTAAGGCTGAAAAACTGTTTTTT. This chain joins TRBV11-2 and TRBJ1-4; D is uncertain. V shed 5 bases and J shed 7 bases, with 23 bases lying between them. Germline V gene lookup returns CDR1 SGHAT and CDR2 FQNNGV. This CDR3 spans 17 amino acids. The full variable domain, completed using reference TRBV11-2 and TRBJ1-4, is EAGVAQSPRYKIIEKRQSVAFWCNPISGHATLYWYQQILGQGPKLLIQFQNNGVVDDSQLPKDRFSAERLKGVDSTLKIQPAKLEDSAVYLCASSPVTRALKAEKLFFGSGTQLSVL.

The chain employs TRBV6-5 and TRBJ1-1, with 9 bases aligning to TRBD1. Germline trimming cut 3 bases from V and 2 bases from J; bases unmatched to any gene: 4. Germline lookup yields CDR1 MNHEY and CDR2 SVGAGI. The CDR3 runs 15 residues. As DNA, the CDR3 is TGTGCCAGCAGTTATCGGACAGGGGCCAACACTGAAGCTTTCTTT. Its protein product is CASSYRTGANTEAFF.

The chain combines TRBV25-1 with TRBJ2-6; no definite D call. V lost 2 bases, J lost 0 bases, and 11 bases lay in between. The CDR3 contains 17 residues. Germline CDR1 MGHDK, CDR2 SYGVNS. CDR3 sequence: CASSEAGGISGANVLTF. The CDR3, as DNA: TGTGCCAGCAGTGAAGCCGGCGGAATCTCTGGGGCCAACGTCCTGACTTTC.